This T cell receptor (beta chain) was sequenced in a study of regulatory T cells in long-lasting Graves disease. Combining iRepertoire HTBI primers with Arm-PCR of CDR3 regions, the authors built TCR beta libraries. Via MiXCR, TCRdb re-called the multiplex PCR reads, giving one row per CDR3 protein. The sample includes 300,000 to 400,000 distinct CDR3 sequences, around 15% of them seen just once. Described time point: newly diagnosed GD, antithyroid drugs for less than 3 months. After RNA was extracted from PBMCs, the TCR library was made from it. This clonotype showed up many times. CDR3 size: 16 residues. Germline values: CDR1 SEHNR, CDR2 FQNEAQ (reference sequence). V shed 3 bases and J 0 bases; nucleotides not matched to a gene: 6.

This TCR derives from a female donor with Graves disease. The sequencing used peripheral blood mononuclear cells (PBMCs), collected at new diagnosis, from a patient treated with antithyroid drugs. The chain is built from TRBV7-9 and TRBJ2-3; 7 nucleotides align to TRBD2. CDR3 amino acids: CASSFREGLSTDTQYF. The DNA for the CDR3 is TGTGCCAGCAGCTTTAGGGAGGGCCTGAGCACAGATACGCAGTATTTT.